This entry lists 20 T cell receptor beta chains sequenced from one sample in a study of identical twins. TCRdb redid the calling of the 5' RACE reads with MiXCR, one entry per CDR3 protein. Seen here are around 480,000 distinct CDR3 sequences, more than 13% observed once, and the top ten hold 0.95% to 1%. These data are also associated with another study on yellow fever vaccine responses in identical twins.

The sequenced sample was CD4+ T cells sorted from blood. Receptors originate from a woman aged 18-29 years in good health.

This clonotype was seen a handful of times. CDR3 sequence reads: CASSSYRGEQYF. In nucleotides, the CDR3 is TGTGCCAGCAGTTCTTACAGGGGTGAGCAGTACTTC. This chain joins TRBV6-5 and TRBJ2-7; 7 nucleotides align to TRBD1. This CDR3 comprises 12 residues. The trim removed 4 bases at V and 7 bases at J, leaving 4 bases unmatched. Germline V gives CDR1 MNHEY, CDR2 SVGAGI.

This clonotype was seen more than once but under ten times. The chain employs TRBV10-3 and TRBJ1-2, with D possibly TRBD1 on 5 matching bases. V dropped 6 bases and J dropped 4 bases, with 21 bases sitting between them. Germline assignment: CDR1 ENHRY and CDR2 SYGVKD. This CDR3 is built from 16 residues. Written as DNA, the CDR3 is TGTGCCATCAGACCGATGAGGCAGGGTGATCTCTATGGCTACACCTTC. Its protein is CAIRPMRQGDLYGYTF.

This rearrangement joins TRBV6-2 or TRBV6-3 to TRBJ2-2, with 10 bases aligning to TRBD2. The ends lost 8 bases at V and 4 bases at J; junction bases unmatched: 10. The CDR3 consists of 16 residues. CDR1 is MNHEY and CDR2 is SVGEGT in the germline V gene. The CDR3 nucleotides are TGTGCCAGCCGGACTAGCGGTGCGCGACTCACCGGGGAGCTGTTTTTT. Translating gives CASRTSGARLTGELFF.

V and J are TRBV6-1 and TRBJ1-4, with D possibly being TRBD1 (5 bases). Germline values: CDR1 MNHNS, CDR2 SASEGT. CDR3 length: 13 residues. Between the trimmed V and J ends, which lost 4 bases and 5 bases, there was a span of 8 bases. The CDR3 loop is CASSVDTNEKLFF. CDR3 nucleotide sequence: TGTGCCAGCAGTGTGGACACAAATGAAAAACTGTTTTTT.

The chain is built from TRBV10-3 and TRBJ2-6, with unresolved D. Germline V gene sequence: CDR1 ENHRY, CDR2 SYGVKD. Between the trimmed V and J ends, which lost 10 bases and 4 bases, there was a span of 8 bases. The CDR3 spans 12 residues. For the CDR3, the DNA is TGTGCCACCACCGAAGGGGCCAACGTCCTGACTTTC. This sequence encodes CATTEGANVLTF.

This clonotype occurred many times. The V call is TRBV2, the J call TRBJ1-2; 7 positions match TRBD1. J gave up 2 bases and V 3 bases, and 0 bases lay outside the gene matches. The V gene's germline CDR1 is SNHLY and CDR2 FYNNEI. The CDR3 is made up of 13 amino acids. This chain's CDR3 is CASSETGNYGYTF. CDR3 sequence (DNA): TGTGCCAGCAGTGAGACAGGGAACTATGGCTACACCTTC.

The rearrangement joins TRBV12-3 or TRBV12-4 to TRBJ2-5, with a weak D call TRBD2 (7 bases). There are 16 residues in the CDR3. V gave up 5 bases and J gave up 5 bases, with 21 bases separating them. CDR3 DNA: TGTGCCAGCAGTCCCATTAGGGGGGGACTGTTGGAGACCCAGTACTTC. Its translation: CASSPIRGGLLETQYF.

The chain combines TRBV6-1 with TRBJ2-2; D may match TRBD1 or TRBD2 (6 bases each). The germline gives CDR1 MNHNS, CDR2 SASEGT. The CDR3 covers 18 residues. V was pared by 7 bases and J by 5 bases, with 26 bases between. This CDR3 is CASTPWGAIDYLTGELFF. As DNA, the CDR3 is TGTGCCAGCACCCCGTGGGGGGCGATCGATTATTTAACCGGGGAGCTGTTTTTT.

In its sample, this clonotype was seen a few times. The chain recombines TRBV12-3 or TRBV12-4 with TRBJ2-2; 7 nucleotides match TRBD1. The V gene end was trimmed by 3 bases and the J gene end by 5 bases; junction bases not matched to a gene: 6. The CDR3 loop spans 15 amino acids. CDR3 sequence reads: CASSFVQGFTGELFF. The DNA for the CDR3 is TGTGCCAGCAGTTTTGTACAGGGGTTTACCGGGGAGCTGTTTTTT.

There are a few counts of this clonotype. The chain carries TRBV24-1 and TRBJ2-7; perhaps D is TRBD1 or TRBD2 (5 bases each). Germline lookup yields CDR1 KGHDR and CDR2 SFDVKD. V was shortened by 3 bases and J by 4 bases, with 12 bases between the two germline ends. The CDR3 has 14 amino acids. CDR3 residues: CATSDPRDAYEQYF. Written as DNA, the CDR3 is TGTGCCACCAGTGATCCCCGGGACGCGTACGAGCAGTACTTC.

This clonotype showed up just a few times. This chain connects TRBV7-8 to TRBJ2-5; 7 bases match TRBD2. The CDR3 loop spans 19 amino acids. Trimming at V came to 5 bases and at J to 1 base, leaving 19 bases not matched to a gene. Germline V lookup: CDR1 SGHVS, CDR2 FQNEAQ. The DNA of the CDR3 is TGTGCCAGCAGCCACGTCGGGGGGTTGGGGGAACAAAGCCAAGAGACCCAGTACTTC. Its translation: CASSHVGGLGEQSQETQYF.

The chain couples TRBV7-9 to TRBJ2-2; no firm D call. V dropped 2 bases and J dropped 4 bases, with 8 bases sitting between them. The CDR3 sequence is 14 residues long. CDR1 SEHNR and CDR2 FQNEAQ come from the germline V gene (reference sequence). In nucleotides, the CDR3 is TGTGCCAGCAGCTTAAAACAGATCACCGGGGAGCTGTTTTTT. This gives the protein CASSLKQITGELFF.

The CDR3 is CSVELAQGLDGYTF. In DNA form, the CDR3 reads TGCAGCGTTGAATTGGCCCAGGGGTTGGATGGCTACACCTTC. This rearrangement joins TRBV29-1 to TRBJ1-2, with D possibly TRBD1 on 6 matching bases. V lost 2 bases and J lost 6, with 16 bases in between. The CDR3 runs 14 residues. Germline V gives CDR1 SQVTM, CDR2 ANQGSEA.

The gene calls are TRBV10-1 and TRBJ2-3, with D possibly TRBD1 on 6 matching bases. Germline values: CDR1 WNHNN, CDR2 SYGVQD (reference sequence). Trimming pared 4 bases from V and 2 bases from J, leaving 13 bases between. This CDR3 region has 15 residues. The CDR3 DNA reads TGCGCCAGCAGTGCTCTGGACAGACCCACAGATACGCAGTATTTT. The encoded protein is CASSALDRPTDTQYF.

This clonotype was seen ten or more times. The chain recombines TRBV12-3 or TRBV12-4 with TRBJ2-1; D is perhaps TRBD2 (5 bases). The CDR3 has 13 amino acids. V lost 7 bases and J 6 bases, leaving 13 bases between the germline ends. CDR3 in amino acids: CASKVLSGNEQFF. The CDR3 coding sequence is TGTGCCAGCAAAGTTTTGAGCGGCAATGAGCAGTTCTTC.

The chain recombines TRBV2 with TRBJ1-1, with 7 bases matching TRBD1. This CDR3 region has 12 residues. The V gene's germline CDR1 is SNHLY and CDR2 FYNNEI. The ends lost 7 bases at V and 6 bases at J; junction bases unmatched: 5. The CDR3: CASKTGFAEAFF. CDR3 nucleotides: TGTGCCAGCAAGACAGGGTTTGCTGAAGCTTTCTTT.

The chain links TRBV29-1 to TRBJ2-5, with 14 bases matching TRBD2. CDR1 and CDR2 (germline): SQVTM, ANQGSEA. The V and J ends lost 5 bases and 5 bases, in that order; junction bases with no gene match: 7. This CDR3 is 15 amino acids long. In DNA, the CDR3 is TGCAGCGTTACCGGGACTAGCGGGGGAATGGAGACCCAGTACTTC. It specifies CSVTGTSGGMETQYF.

The chain employs TRBV12-3 or TRBV12-4 and TRBJ1-1; no clear D. V shed 6 bases and J shed 0 bases, with 17 bases lying between them. CDR3 size: 16 residues. CDR3 sequence reads: CASSLNSGPMNTEAFF. The DNA for the CDR3 is TGTGCCAGCAGCCTTAACTCGGGCCCCATGAACACTGAAGCTTTCTTT.

The gene calls are TRBV20-1 and TRBJ2-1; D is ambiguous. CDR3 length equals 12 residues. Germline CDR1 DFQATT, CDR2 SNEGSKA (reference sequence). The germline V and J ends were trimmed by 5 bases and 5 bases, with 10 bases remaining between them. CDR3 DNA sequence: TGCAGTGCTTTTCTGGGGAACAATGAGCAGTTCTTC. This translates into CSAFLGNNEQFF.

The J gene is TRBJ2-2, the V gene TRBV6-1; 8 nucleotides match TRBD1. Trimming took 5 bases from V and 7 from J; bases not matched to a gene: 15. Per germline, CDR1 MNHNS and CDR2 SASEGT. This CDR3 is built from 17 residues. CDR3 amino acids: CASSLRIQGAQGGELFF. CDR3 DNA sequence: TGTGCCAGCAGTCTTCGCATTCAGGGGGCGCAGGGCGGGGAGCTGTTTTTT.